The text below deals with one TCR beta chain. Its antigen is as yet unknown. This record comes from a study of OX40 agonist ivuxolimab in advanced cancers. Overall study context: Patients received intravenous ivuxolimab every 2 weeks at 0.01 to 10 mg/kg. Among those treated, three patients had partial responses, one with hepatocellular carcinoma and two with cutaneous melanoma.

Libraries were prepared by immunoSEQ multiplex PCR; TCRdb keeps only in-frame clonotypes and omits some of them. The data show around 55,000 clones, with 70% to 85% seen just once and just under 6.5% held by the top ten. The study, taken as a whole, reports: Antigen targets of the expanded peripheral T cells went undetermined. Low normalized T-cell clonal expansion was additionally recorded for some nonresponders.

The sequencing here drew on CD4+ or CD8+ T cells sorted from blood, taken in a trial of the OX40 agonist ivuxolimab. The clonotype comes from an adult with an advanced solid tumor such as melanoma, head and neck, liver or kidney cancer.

The CDR3 DNA follows: TGTGCCAGTAGTATAGATTGGATCCGCCAGGGGACCTACGAGCAGTACTTC. Amino acid sequence: CASSIDWIRQGTYEQYF. This chain joins TRBV19 and TRBJ2-7; D perhaps matches TRBD1 (6 bases). This CDR3 has 17 residues. Germline assignment: CDR1 LNHDA and CDR2 SQIVND (reference sequence). V lost 0 bases and J lost 2, with 17 bases in between.